This T cell receptor (beta chain) was identified during a study of blood T cell repertoires in COVID-19. For the study at large: COVID-19 samples, acute and convalescent, were from the United States, Italy and Spain. The cDNA or gDNA used as material had been derived from T cells, B-cell-depleted T cells, or PBMCs.

From germline, CDR1 is SGHDT and CDR2 YYEEEE. V lost 4 bases and J 1 base, leaving 11 bases between the germline ends. The length of the CDR3 is 14 residues. Original processing methods: Reference gene primers were amplified, and this amplification served to estimate nucleated cell counts. Only in-frame clones appear in the TCRdb table, and some are missing; sequencing was by immunoSEQ multiplex PCR. D and trimming come from the DNA, and the V and J calls and clone size come from that table. The table records roughly 190,000 clones, over 70% of them present only once. The V call is TRBV5-6, the J call TRBJ1-1; a weak D match, TRBD1 (5 bases). The sequence was collected from a man in his fifties with active or convalescent COVID-19. Source material: peripheral blood. The CDR3 DNA reads TGTGCCAGCAGCAGAAGGCAGGGGAACACTGAAGCTTTCTTT. This translates into CASSRRQGNTEAFF.